These 25 T cell receptor beta chains share one sample of origin, sequenced in a study of OX40 agonist ivuxolimab in advanced cancers. Profiling relied on immunoSEQ multiplex PCR, and the TCRdb table lists in-frame clones only, not all of them. The sample has approximately 60,000 clones, about 87% seen once; the top ten hold 5% to 6%. Sequencing used CD4+ or CD8+ T cells sorted from blood, obtained in a trial of the OX40 agonist ivuxolimab. Source of these receptors: an adult with an advanced solid tumor such as melanoma, head and neck, liver or kidney cancer.

This clone was seen just once. The rearrangement links TRBV7-9 to TRBJ2-1; no clear D gene. V shed 3 bases and J shed 9 bases, with 18 bases lying between them. The CDR3 length is 15 residues. The germline CDR1 and CDR2 sequences are SEHNR and FQNEAQ (reference sequence). The DNA of the CDR3 is TGTGCCAGCAGCTTTAGTAGGTTGGTAGGCGGTGAGCAGTTCTTC. The encoded protein is CASSFSRLVGGEQFF. Full variable domain (outside the CDR3, taken from reference TRBV7-9 and TRBJ2-1): DTGVSQNPRHKITKRGQNVTFRCDPISEHNRLYWYRQTLGQGPEFLTYFQNEAQLEKSRLLSDRFSAERPKGSFSTLEIQRTEQGDSAMYLCASSFSRLVGGEQFFGPGTRLTVL.

This chain connects TRBV28 to TRBJ2-2; TRBD2 is a possible D gene (6 bases). CDR1 is MDHEN, CDR2 SYDVKM, per germline. The V end lost 2 bases, the J end lost 9 bases, and 19 bases lay between the germline ends. The CDR3 totals 16 residues. DNA of the CDR3: TGTGCCAGCAGTTTAAGGATAGGCCCGGGGGTCCGGGAGCTGTTTTTT. This codes for CASSLRIGPGVRELFF. Full variable domain (missing parts from reference TRBV28 and TRBJ2-2): DVKVTQSSRYLVKRTGEKVFLECVQDMDHENMFWYRQDPGLGLRLIYFSYDVKMKEKGDIPEGYSVSREKKERFSLILESASTNQTSMYLCASSLRIGPGVRELFFGEGSRLTVL.

V is TRBV7-9 and J is TRBJ2-1, with D hard to call. CDR1 and CDR2 from the germline V gene are SEHNR and FQNEAQ (reference sequence). This CDR3 is 14 amino acids long. V gave up 8 bases and J gave up 3 bases, with 14 bases separating them. Here the CDR3 reads CASSRTDGYNEQFF. CDR3 sequence (DNA): TGTGCCAGCTCCAGGACGGACGGCTACAATGAGCAGTTCTTC.

The sample holds one count of this clone. The chain has TRBV18 and TRBJ1-2, with D unresolved. CDR3 size: 13 residues. Germline assignment: CDR1 KGHSH and CDR2 LQKENI. The V end was cut by 0 bases, the J end by 3 bases, with 5 bases between. As DNA, the CDR3 is TGTGCCAGCTCACCACCAGGCTACTATGGCTACACCTTC. It yields the protein CASSPPGYYGYTF.

This chain joins TRBV27 and TRBJ1-3, with 9 bases aligning to TRBD1. The germline gives CDR1 MNHEY, CDR2 SMNVEV (reference sequence). Trimming at V came to 5 bases and at J to 1 base, leaving 24 bases not matched to a gene. There are 22 residues in the CDR3. CDR3 region: CASSTYAPTSGTGWRSGNTIYF. CDR3 DNA: TGTGCCAGCAGTACCTACGCCCCTACTTCCGGGACAGGGTGGCGATCTGGAAACACCATATATTTT.

The rearrangement links TRBV18 to TRBJ1-1; D ambiguous. CDR3 size: 15 residues. The germline V gene has CDR1 KGHSH and CDR2 LQKENI. The V end was cut by 0 bases, the J end by 1 base, with 9 bases between. The CDR3 nucleotides read TGTGCCAGCTCACCACCCCTTAACACGAACACTGAAGCTTTCTTT. Amino acid sequence: CASSPPLNTNTEAFF.

The CDR3 loop is CASSLALDRGGYTF. CDR3 sequence (DNA): TGCGCCAGCAGCTTAGCCCTGGACAGGGGTGGCTACACCTTC. The J gene is TRBJ1-2, the V gene TRBV5-1; 9 nucleotides agree with TRBD1. The junction had 6 bases not matched to a gene; V was cut back by 2 bases and J by 7 bases. The CDR3 loop spans 14 amino acids. Germline loops: CDR1 SGHRS, CDR2 YFSETQ.

There are a few counts of this clone. The V and J genes are TRBV4-2 and TRBJ2-7; D is uncertain. CDR1 and CDR2 (germline): LGHNA, YNFKEQ. Trimming cost V 0 bases and J 4 bases, with 13 bases left between them. There are 15 residues in the CDR3. The CDR3 region is CASSQDKETHYEQYF. CDR3 in DNA: TGTGCCAGCAGCCAAGATAAGGAAACCCATTACGAGCAGTACTTC.

V gene TRBV5-6 combines with J gene TRBJ1-5; 7 bases agree with TRBD1. After removal of 4 bases from V and 0 bases from J, the junction contained 4 bases not matched to a gene. This CDR3 contains 15 residues. The germline V gene encodes CDR1 SGHDT and CDR2 YYEEEE. In nucleotides, the CDR3 is TGTGCCAGCAGCCGGGGACAGACTAGCAATCAGCCCCAGCATTTT. This codes for CASSRGQTSNQPQHF.

The CDR3 DNA reads TGTGCCAGCAGCCGCGGACTGGACCCCTACGAGCAGTACTTC. This gives the protein CASSRGLDPYEQYF. The rearrangement joins TRBV9 to TRBJ2-7; possibly TRBD2 for D (5 bases). V shed 4 bases and J shed 2 bases, with 13 bases lying between them. The CDR3 length is 14 residues. The germline gives CDR1 SGDLS, CDR2 YYNGEE.

Details on this clone: Other DNA sequences in this sample translate to the same CDR3. The genes are TRBV5-6 and TRBJ1-5; 10 bases are shared with TRBD1. The germline V gene has CDR1 SGHDT and CDR2 YYEEEE. The V segment lost 2 bases and the J segment 5 bases; nucleotides outside the gene matches: 1. This CDR3 is 14 amino acids long. The CDR3 sequence: CASSFGQGDQPQHF. CDR3 nucleotide sequence: TGTGCCAGCAGCTTCGGACAGGGGGATCAGCCCCAGCATTTT.

The chain is built from TRBV11-2 and TRBJ2-5; possibly TRBD2 for D (6 bases). V was shortened by 5 bases and J by 0 bases, with 13 bases between the two germline ends. The CDR3 is 15 amino acids. Per the germline V gene, CDR1 is SGHAT and CDR2 is FQNNGV. The CDR3 bases are TGTGCCAGCAGCAACCCCCGGGGGTACCAAGAGACCCAGTACTTC. Its protein product is CASSNPRGYQETQYF.

The V call is TRBV4-3, the J call TRBJ1-4, with 7 nucleotides matching TRBD1. Per the germline V gene, CDR1 is LGHNA and CDR2 is YSLEER. V gave up 4 bases and J gave up 7 bases; unmatched junction bases: 12. This CDR3 is 16 amino acids long. CDR3 DNA sequence: TGCGCCAGCAGCCCGAACGTAGGGGGCCTAAGTGAAAAACTGTTTTTT. Translation: CASSPNVGGLSEKLFF.

This rearrangement joins TRBV5-4 to TRBJ2-3, with TRBD2 matching 12 bases. The germline CDR1 and CDR2 sequences are SGHNT and YYREEE (reference sequence). J was trimmed by 5 bases and V by 3 bases; bases with no gene match: 4. This CDR3 comprises 15 residues. The CDR3 sequence is CASSSSGRGRDTQYF. The CDR3 nucleotides read TGTGCCAGCAGCTCTAGCGGGAGGGGGAGAGATACGCAGTATTTT.

V is TRBV11-3 and J is TRBJ2-1, with 7 bases aligning to TRBD2. Looked up from germline, CDR1 is SGHNT and CDR2 is YENEEA. The length of the CDR3 is 15 residues. The ends lost 0 bases at V and 5 bases at J; junction bases unmatched: 4. The CDR3 nucleotides are TGTGCCAGCAGCTTAGAAGCGGGGAGCAACAATGAGCAGTTCTTC. It yields the protein CASSLEAGSNNEQFF.

The chain couples TRBV6-1 to TRBJ1-5; D is unclear. Trimming took off 4 bases at V and 4 bases at J, with 14 bases between the two ends. Per germline, CDR1 MNHNS and CDR2 SASEGT. The CDR3 runs 15 residues. The CDR3 reads CASSVFLTSNQPQHF. CDR3 DNA sequence: TGTGCCAGCAGTGTATTTTTGACAAGTAATCAGCCCCAGCATTTT.

The chain is built from TRBV11-2 and TRBJ2-5, with D possibly called TRBD1 or TRBD2 (6 bases each). The DNA matches TRBJ2-7 better at its end, which makes the J call doubtful. The germline V gene has CDR1 SGHAT and CDR2 FQNNGV. This CDR3 is built from 15 residues. CDR3: CASSLTEGTPYEQYF. The DNA for the CDR3 is TGTGCCAGCAGCCTTACGGAGGGGACACCCTACGAGCAGTACTTC.

This clone was picked up one time. The chain is built from TRBV6-1 and TRBJ2-3; D is undetermined. Germline CDR1 is MNHNS and CDR2 is SASEGT. The CDR3 runs to 15 residues. V was clipped by 1 base and J by 2 bases, with 10 bases between them. The CDR3 loop is CASSEVVRATDTQYF. The CDR3 DNA reads TGTGCCAGCAGTGAAGTAGTTCGGGCCACAGATACGCAGTATTTT.

The table lists this clone with a few counts. V usage is TRBV5-4 and J usage is TRBJ2-5; 12 nucleotides align to TRBD2. This CDR3 has 16 amino acids. V dropped 3 bases and J dropped 3; count of bases not matched to a gene: 6. Per germline, CDR1 SGHNT and CDR2 YYREEE (reference sequence). CDR3 in DNA: TGTGCCAGCAGCTCACCTAGCGGGGGGGCGGAAGAGACCCAGTACTTC. It yields the protein CASSSPSGGAEETQYF.

J is TRBJ2-1 and V is TRBV30; 15 bases line up with TRBD2. Germline V gene lookup returns CDR1 GTSNPN and CDR2 SVGIG (reference sequence). The CDR3 consists of 16 residues. J gave up 10 bases and V 7 bases, and 14 bases lay outside the gene matches. CDR3: CAYSTGLAGGGEEQFF. CDR3 coding DNA: TGTGCCTATTCGACCGGACTAGCGGGAGGGGGGGAAGAGCAGTTCTTC.

The V and J genes are TRBV10-3 and TRBJ1-2; D ambiguous. The CDR3 runs to 13 residues. The V end was cut by 8 bases, the J end by 4 bases, with 14 bases between. The germline gives CDR1 ENHRY, CDR2 SYGVKD. This CDR3 reads CAIRGGSSYGYTF. The CDR3 region has the DNA TGTGCCATCCGGGGAGGCTCTTCCTATGGCTACACCTTC.

V usage is TRBV6-6 and J usage is TRBJ1-2; tentatively, D is TRBD1 (5 bases). Germline CDR1 reads MNHNY; CDR2 reads SVGAGI (reference sequence). Trimming stripped 0 bases from V and 4 bases from J, with 9 bases between. This CDR3 spans 14 amino acids. CDR3 sequence: CASSYSGVTYGYTF. The CDR3 DNA follows: TGTGCCAGCAGTTACTCAGGGGTCACCTATGGCTACACCTTC.

The table lists this clone with a count of one. The chain links TRBV5-1 to TRBJ2-7; tentatively, D is TRBD1 (6 bases). Germline-derived CDR1 and CDR2 are SGHRS and YFSETQ. The CDR3 loop spans 14 amino acids. Deletions cut 3 bases from V and 0 bases from J, with 10 bases between. Here the CDR3 reads CASSSQGPSYEQYF. The CDR3 DNA is TGCGCCAGCAGCTCACAGGGCCCCTCCTACGAGCAGTACTTC. The full variable domain, with the rest looked up from reference TRBV5-1 and TRBJ2-7, is KAGVTQTPRYLIKTRGQQVTLSCSPISGHRSVSWYQQTPGQGLQFLFEYFSETQRNKGNFPGRFSGRQFSNSRSEMNVSTLELGDSALYLCASSSQGPSYEQYFGPGTRLTVT.

The table lists this clone with a few counts. Other DNA sequences in this specimen translate into the identical CDR3. The J gene is TRBJ1-1, the V gene TRBV29-1; D is perhaps TRBD1 (6 bases). V lost 2 bases to trimming and J lost 1 base, with 8 bases between them. Germline-derived CDR1 and CDR2 are SQVTM and ANQGSEA. CDR3 size: 13 residues. CDR3 DNA: TGCAGCGTTGAACGGGGGCGGAACACTGAAGCTTTCTTT. Its translation: CSVERGRNTEAFF. The full variable domain, in which reference TRBV29-1 and TRBJ1-1 provide the parts outside the CDR3, is SAVISQKPSRDICQRGTSLTIQCQVDSQVTMMFWYRQQPGQSLTLIATANQGSEATYESGFVIDKFPISRPNLTFSTLTVSNMSPEDSSIYLCSVERGRNTEAFFGQGTRLTVV.

The DNA of the CDR3 is TGTGCCAGCAGTTACCGGCTGCCTTTTATCGAGCAGTACTTC. It is translated as CASSYRLPFIEQYF. This chain uses TRBV6-5 with TRBJ2-7, with D uncertain. CDR3 length equals 14 residues. Deletions cut 2 bases from V and 6 bases from J, with 14 bases between. The germline V gene has CDR1 MNHEY and CDR2 SVGAGI.